Detailed here is one TCR beta chain. Its antigen has not been determined. Library preparation used the immunoSEQ multiplex PCR assay. The multiplex PCR relied on a mix of 60 forward primers for TCR Vbeta segments and 13 reverse primers for TCR Jbeta segments. The CDR3 region of rearranged TCR beta genes was amplified from genomic DNA with a multiplex PCR assay. Amplified TCR beta libraries were sequenced as 87-base-pair reads on the Illumina HiSeq System. As for the original processing: Across the 500 to 750 repertoires, a later analysis counted about 81 million unique TCR beta chains, some 11 million of which were shared by at least two donors. A nearest-neighbor algorithm error-corrected the raw reads and collapsed the reads into unique sequences, merging closely related sequences to remove PCR and sequencing errors. Alignment of CDR3 sequences to IMGT reference sequences was used to assign V, D and J gene segments. For a sequence to be retained, a match of at least six nucleotides to both a V gene segment and a J gene segment was required. Rearrangements were called productive when the CDR3 lacked stop codons and stayed in frame with V and J; all others were non-productive. Following IMGT convention, CDR3 was defined as the stretch from the second conserved V-encoded cysteine up to the conserved J-encoded phenylalanine. The earlier analysis of some 580 of the donors excluded any sequence lacking an unambiguous match to a single V gene segment. An earlier analysis of some 610 of the donors called V segments functional above 56.7% productive rearrangements and segregating when the between-donor standard deviation exceeded 5%. A statistical classification framework was developed to diagnose cytomegalovirus status using the catalog of TCR beta chain sequences. In a later analysis, V and J genes were assigned by comparing TCR nucleotide sequences against IMGT/GENE-DB human TR gene sequences. In a later analysis, CDR3 sequences and most-parsimonious VDJ recombination scenarios were assigned using the TCRdist pipeline. In a later analysis, each TCR beta chain was defined by its CDR3 amino acid sequence together with its V-gene family, and reads lacking a unique V-gene family were excluded. In a later analysis, 450 to 600 highly shared, low-generation-probability nucleotide sequences were removed to address suspected cross-contamination and a sequencing artifact. A later analysis calculated a clonal expansion index for each public chain from normalized within-repertoire ranks of inferred template counts. In a later analysis, generation probabilities were computed using a VDJ recombination model fitted to out-of-frame rearrangements, and the results were checked against IGoR. In a later analysis, hypergeometric tests were used to score TCR-TCR, TCR-HLA and TCR-CMV co-occurrence, with a repertoire-size bias correction applied to TCR pairs. In a later analysis, false discovery rates were estimated by permuting HLA or CMV assignments 20 times. In a later analysis, co-occurring TCRs were grouped with DBSCAN, and TCRdist sequence similarity was added when clustering was performed within HLA-allele-positive subsets. Repertoires with fewer than 30,000 or more than 120,000 public chains, plus five repertoires with anomalous nucleotide sharing, were excluded from co-occurrence clustering. TCRdb took this table from immuneACCESS and kept in-frame rearrangements with V and J called. Such tables lack part of the clones; where checked against another copy, unresolved V genes explain under half of the gap, and the rest is unexplained. That table gives V, J and clone size, and the DNA gave D and trimming. This sample's clone table shows roughly 34,000 clones. Jointly, the top ten make up under 6% of the sample.

The germline V gene encodes CDR1 SQVTM and CDR2 ANQGSEA. The CDR3 numbers 15 residues from cysteine through phenylalanine. The CDR3 DNA has 45 bases and is translated from base 1. V and J lose 3 bases and 3 bases, and a span of 17 bases separates them. This entry comes from a study of cytomegalovirus exposure and HLA in healthy donors (dated by TCRdb to the late 2010s). Context from the whole study: An earlier analysis of roughly 570 of the donors reported about 280 Gb of sequence data and 90 million to 120 million unique TCR beta sequences obtained from roughly 170 million T cells. A later analysis re-analyzed previously published TCR beta repertoires from several hundred donors and added high-resolution HLA genotyping to study TCR occurrence patterns. Alongside the repertoire data, information on donor age, sex, ethnicity and CMV serostatus was compiled. To predict cytomegalovirus infection status, the study combined high-throughput TCR immunosequencing, statistical association of individual TCRs with disease status, and machine learning. In an earlier analysis of 587 of the donors, high-throughput TCR beta sequencing was used to judge whether each TCR beta V gene segment behaved as functional or pseudogenic. About five DR-DQ haplotypes were handled as single units for association and clustering because linkage in the cohort was strong. The later analysis used no new phenotypic data to find candidate immune exposures, relying instead on TCR beta sequences and their occurrence across donors. Besides the first cohort of more than 650 subjects, a separate validation cohort made up of 120 different subjects was used. All discovery cohort repertoires had been generated using a single sequencing platform. A later genetic analysis used genome-wide SNP genotypes for about 60% of the roughly 700 donors, treating that subset as a discovery cohort. An early release that covered 500 to 800 HLA-typed donors contained approximately 320 gigabases of sequencing data and tens of millions of unique TCR sequences. The study was designed to test whether signatures of past pathogen exposure could be identified by cataloging public T cell receptors. Typing coverage differed by locus: A, B, C, DRB1 and DQB1 were typed in roughly 620-630 donors, DQA1 in about 500, DPA1 in around 610, and DPB1 in 450 to 480. Across 300 to 400 genotyped donors of the cohort, an average of approximately 200,000 unique TCR beta nucleotide sequences per donor were sequenced, and approximately 19% of those sequences were non-productive. Of the 300 to 500 genotyped donors, over 80% were placed in the genetic ancestry cluster associated with self-reported Caucasian donors. HLA typing covered class I and class II loci at four-digit resolution. The study profiled the T cell repertoires of about 640 subjects by immunosequencing and related them to cytomegalovirus serostatus. The study at large found these results: The sequencing pipeline was judged likely to have produced a cluster of highly shared sequence variants as a technical artifact. In a later analysis, most CMV-associated TCR beta chains were found to appear HLA-restricted, with HLA associations seemingly driven largely by CMV exposure. A further reported finding was that TCR beta sequences accurately predicted the HLA-A and HLA-B alleles for most subjects in the first cohort. Specific HLA alleles were associated with over 15,000 TCR beta sequences at a false discovery rate of 0.05 in a later analysis. In a later analysis, the rate of TCR association differed among HLA loci, with DRB1 alleles having the most associated TCRs and HLA-C alleles having the fewest. According to the authors, the approach could potentially be generalized to other disease states and immunological phenotypes. The earlier analysis of 587 of the donors excluded 15 to 20 rarely observed V segments, including chromosome 9 orphons, because counts were too low. The only immune exposure information available for the cohort was CMV serostatus. The study listed 150 to 200 TCR beta chains as associated with cytomegalovirus. Across donors, most TCR sequences were observed very rarely, whereas some public TCRs were present in many individuals. The 87-base-pair reads could not distinguish some IMGT-functional V segments, including TRBV6-2 and TRBV6-3, so those segments were excluded. In a later analysis, HLA-associated TCR beta chains were found to be more clonally expanded and to have lower generation probabilities than equally common non-associated chains. Assigning TCR associations to individual alleles was difficult when HLA alleles, especially DR and DQ, strongly co-occurred. Correlated functional status among segregating V segments might be attributable to linkage disequilibrium, but an unknown experimental factor could not be ruled out. A later genetic analysis reported fewer N-insertions in productive TCRs among donors in an Asian-associated ancestry cluster than the approximately 700-donor mean. A later analysis reported that several top co-occurrence clusters appeared linked to parvovirus B19, influenza, CMV and Epstein-Barr virus. The classifier was reported to diagnose cytomegalovirus status with high specificity and sensitivity in both the original and validation cohorts. V-gene and J-gene trimming of TCR beta chains was associated with a missense DCLRE1C variant in a later genetic analysis, and the association was replicated in an independent cohort. Presence/absence analyses assumed roughly uniform sequencing depth across donors, an assumption that may not hold. The cohort was sequenced for TCR beta chains only, and without alpha or paired-chain data the features that could be detected were limited. Because HLA typing was unavailable for some donors at each locus, only the typed subset was used in association tests. In an earlier analysis of some 540 of the donors, most TCR beta V segments appeared in productive rearrangements about 87% or about 30% of the time, broadly matching IMGT annotations. In vitro tests confirmed that a few of the cytomegalovirus-associated TCR beta chains recognize cytomegalovirus antigens.

The cohort was made up of roughly 670 healthy bone marrow donors. Cohort members were all nominally healthy when sampled, although unrecorded immune exposures were likely present. The donor was CMV seropositive and was included in the group of 290 or so seropositive cohort members. A peripheral blood sample was collected from each donor, and TCR beta sequencing was performed on peripheral blood mononuclear cells. Genomic DNA was extracted from the blood cell samples with the Qiagen DNeasy Blood Extraction Kit. Recombination linked TRBV29-1 to TRBJ1-2; no D segment can be confidently identified. The receptor's source is a woman in her 40s in good health and CMV-seropositive. The sequencing input was PBMCs. CDR3 reads: CSVDRWQRTYYGYTF. In nucleotide form, the sequence is TGCAGCGTTGATAGGTGGCAGCGCACCTACTATGGCTACACCTTC.